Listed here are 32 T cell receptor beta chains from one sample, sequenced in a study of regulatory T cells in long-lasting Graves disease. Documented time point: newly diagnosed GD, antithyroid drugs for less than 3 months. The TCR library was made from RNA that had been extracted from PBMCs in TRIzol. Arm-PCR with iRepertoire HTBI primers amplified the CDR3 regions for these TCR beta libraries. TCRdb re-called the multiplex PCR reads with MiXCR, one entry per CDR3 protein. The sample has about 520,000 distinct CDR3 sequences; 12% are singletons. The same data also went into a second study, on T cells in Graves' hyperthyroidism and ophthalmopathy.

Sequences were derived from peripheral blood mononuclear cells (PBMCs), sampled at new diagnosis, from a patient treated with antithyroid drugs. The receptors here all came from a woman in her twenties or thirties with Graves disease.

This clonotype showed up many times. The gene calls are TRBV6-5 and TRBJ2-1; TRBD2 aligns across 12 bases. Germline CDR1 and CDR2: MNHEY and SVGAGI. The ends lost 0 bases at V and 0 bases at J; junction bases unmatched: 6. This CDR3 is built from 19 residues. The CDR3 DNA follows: TGTGCCAGCAGTTACTCGGGACTAGCGGGCCCCAGCTCCTACAATGAGCAGTTCTTC. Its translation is CASSYSGLAGPSSYNEQFF.

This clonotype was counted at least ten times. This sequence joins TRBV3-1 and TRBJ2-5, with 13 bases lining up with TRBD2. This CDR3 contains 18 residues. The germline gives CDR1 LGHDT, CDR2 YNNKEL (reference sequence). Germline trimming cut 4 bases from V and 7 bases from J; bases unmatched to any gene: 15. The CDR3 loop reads CASSRGSRTSGRLGTQYF. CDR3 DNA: TGTGCCAGCAGCCGCGGATCCAGGACTAGCGGGAGACTGGGGACCCAGTACTTC.

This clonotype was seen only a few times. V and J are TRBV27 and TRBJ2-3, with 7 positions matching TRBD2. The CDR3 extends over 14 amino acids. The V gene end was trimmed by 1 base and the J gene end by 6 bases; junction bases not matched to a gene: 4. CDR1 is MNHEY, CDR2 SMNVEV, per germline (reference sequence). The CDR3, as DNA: TGTGCCAGCAGTTTATTCCTCGGGGGGGATACGCAGTATTTT. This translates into CASSLFLGGDTQYF.

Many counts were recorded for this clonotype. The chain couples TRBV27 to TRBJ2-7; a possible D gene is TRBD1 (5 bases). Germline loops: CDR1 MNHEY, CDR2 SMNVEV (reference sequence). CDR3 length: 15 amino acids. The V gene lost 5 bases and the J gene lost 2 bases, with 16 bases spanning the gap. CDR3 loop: CASSPPHWGAYEQYF. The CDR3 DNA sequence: TGTGCCAGCAGTCCCCCACACTGGGGCGCCTACGAGCAGTACTTC.

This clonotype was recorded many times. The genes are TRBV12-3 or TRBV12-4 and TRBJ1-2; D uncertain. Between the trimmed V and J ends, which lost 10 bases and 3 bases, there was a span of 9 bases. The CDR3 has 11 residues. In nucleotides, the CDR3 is TGTGCCACCGGAGTAGACTATGGCTACACCTTC. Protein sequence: CATGVDYGYTF.

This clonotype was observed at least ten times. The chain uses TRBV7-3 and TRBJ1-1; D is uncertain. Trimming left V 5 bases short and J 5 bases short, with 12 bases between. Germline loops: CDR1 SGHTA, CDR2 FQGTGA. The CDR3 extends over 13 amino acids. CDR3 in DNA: TGTGCCAGCAGCGTTAATTCGGGTACTGAAGCTTTCTTT. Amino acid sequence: CASSVNSGTEAFF.

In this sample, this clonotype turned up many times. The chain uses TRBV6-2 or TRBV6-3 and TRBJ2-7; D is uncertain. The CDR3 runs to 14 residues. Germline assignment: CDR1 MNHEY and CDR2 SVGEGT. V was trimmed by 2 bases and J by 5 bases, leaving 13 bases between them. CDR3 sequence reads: CASSYTKGPHEQYF. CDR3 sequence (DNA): TGTGCCAGCAGTTACACGAAAGGTCCCCACGAGCAGTACTTC.

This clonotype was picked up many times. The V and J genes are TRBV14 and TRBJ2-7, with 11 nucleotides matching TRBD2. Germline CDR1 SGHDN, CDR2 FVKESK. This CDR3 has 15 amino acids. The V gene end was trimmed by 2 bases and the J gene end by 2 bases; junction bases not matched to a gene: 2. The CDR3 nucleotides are TGTGCCAGCAGCCAACTTAGCGGGAGGGCCTACGAGCAGTACTTC. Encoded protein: CASSQLSGRAYEQYF.

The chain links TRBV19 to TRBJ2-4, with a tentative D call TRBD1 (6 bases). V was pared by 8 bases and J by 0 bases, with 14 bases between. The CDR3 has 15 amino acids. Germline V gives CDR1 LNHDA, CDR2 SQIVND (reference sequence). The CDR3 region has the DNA TGTGCCAGTCGGATCAGGGGTATAGCCAAAAACATTCAGTACTTC. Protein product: CASRIRGIAKNIQYF.

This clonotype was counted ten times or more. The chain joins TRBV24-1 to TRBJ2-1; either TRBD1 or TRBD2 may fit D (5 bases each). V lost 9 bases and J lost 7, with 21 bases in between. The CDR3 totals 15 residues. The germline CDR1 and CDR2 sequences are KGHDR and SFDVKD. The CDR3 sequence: CATASGTPSRNEQFF. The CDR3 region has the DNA TGTGCCACCGCATCCGGGACCCCCAGCCGGAATGAGCAGTTCTTC.

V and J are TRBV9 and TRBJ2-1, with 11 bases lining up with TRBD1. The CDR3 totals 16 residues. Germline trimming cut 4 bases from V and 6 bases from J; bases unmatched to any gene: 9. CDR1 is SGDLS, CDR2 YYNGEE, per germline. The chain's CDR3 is CASSSLAGTGGNEQFF. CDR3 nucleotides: TGTGCCAGCAGCTCCTTGGCCGGGACAGGGGGCAATGAGCAGTTCTTC.

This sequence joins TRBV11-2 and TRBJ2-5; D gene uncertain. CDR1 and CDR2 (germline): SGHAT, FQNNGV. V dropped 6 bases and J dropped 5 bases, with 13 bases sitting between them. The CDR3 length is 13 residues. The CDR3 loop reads CASRRLQLETQYF. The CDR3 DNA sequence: TGTGCCAGCAGACGACTCCAACTGGAGACCCAGTACTTC. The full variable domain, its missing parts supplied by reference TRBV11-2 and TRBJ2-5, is EAGVAQSPRYKIIEKRQSVAFWCNPISGHATLYWYQQILGQGPKLLIQFQNNGVVDDSQLPKDRFSAERLKGVDSTLKIQPAKLEDSAVYLCASRRLQLETQYFGPGTRLLVL.

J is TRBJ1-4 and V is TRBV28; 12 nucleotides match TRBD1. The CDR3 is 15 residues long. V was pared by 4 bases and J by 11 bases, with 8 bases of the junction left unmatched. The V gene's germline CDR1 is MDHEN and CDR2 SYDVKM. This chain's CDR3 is CASSSGGDRGPKLFF. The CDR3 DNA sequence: TGTGCCAGCAGTTCGGGGGGGGACAGGGGGCCTAAACTGTTTTTT.

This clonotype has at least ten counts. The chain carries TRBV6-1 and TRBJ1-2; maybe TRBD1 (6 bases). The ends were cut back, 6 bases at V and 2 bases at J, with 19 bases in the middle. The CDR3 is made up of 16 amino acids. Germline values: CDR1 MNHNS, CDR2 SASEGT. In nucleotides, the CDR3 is TGTGCCAGCAGCCCTATTCCGGACAGTCAGAACTATGGCTACACCTTC. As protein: CASSPIPDSQNYGYTF.

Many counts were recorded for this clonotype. The CDR3 nucleotides are TGCAGTGCGAAACGACAGGGGTTCGGCTACGAGCAGTACTTC. Protein: CSAKRQGFGYEQYF. The V call is TRBV20-1, the J call TRBJ2-7; 8 nucleotides align to TRBD1. The CDR3 sequence is 14 residues long. V lost 6 bases, J lost 3 bases, and 10 bases stayed unmatched. Germline V gene sequence: CDR1 DFQATT, CDR2 SNEGSKA (reference sequence).

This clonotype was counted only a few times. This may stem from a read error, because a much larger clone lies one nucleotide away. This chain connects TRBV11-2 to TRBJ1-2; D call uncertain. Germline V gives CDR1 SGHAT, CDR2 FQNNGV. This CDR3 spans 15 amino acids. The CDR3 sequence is CACSLVHRAYYGYTF. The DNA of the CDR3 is TGTGCCTGCAGCTTAGTTCACAGAGCCTACTATGGCTACACCTTC. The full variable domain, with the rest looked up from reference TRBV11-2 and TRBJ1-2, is EAGVAQSPRYKIIEKRQSVAFWCNPISGHATLYWYQQILGQGPKLLIQFQNNGVVDDSQLPKDRFSAERLKGVDSTLKIQPAKLEDSAVYLCACSLVHRAYYGYTFGSGTRLTVV.

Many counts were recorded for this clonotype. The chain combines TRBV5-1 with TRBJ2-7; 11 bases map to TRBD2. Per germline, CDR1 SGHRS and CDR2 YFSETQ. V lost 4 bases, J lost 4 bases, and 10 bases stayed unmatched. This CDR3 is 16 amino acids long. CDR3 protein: CASSRPTSGSQYEQYF. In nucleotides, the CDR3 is TGCGCCAGCAGCCGCCCTACTAGCGGGAGTCAGTACGAGCAGTACTTC.

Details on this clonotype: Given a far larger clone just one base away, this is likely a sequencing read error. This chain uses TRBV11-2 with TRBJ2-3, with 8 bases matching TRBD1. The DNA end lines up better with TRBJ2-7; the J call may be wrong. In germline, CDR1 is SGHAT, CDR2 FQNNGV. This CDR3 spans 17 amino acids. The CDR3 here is CASSLDWQGARANEQYF. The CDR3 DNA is TGTGCCAGCAGCTTAGATTGGCAGGGGGCGCGGGCTAATGAGCAGTACTTC.

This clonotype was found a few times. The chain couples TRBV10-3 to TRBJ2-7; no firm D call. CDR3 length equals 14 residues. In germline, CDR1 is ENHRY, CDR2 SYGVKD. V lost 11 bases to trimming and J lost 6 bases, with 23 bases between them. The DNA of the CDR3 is TGTGCCTCCCAAGGTGATAGCCCTGACGCCGAGCAGTACTTC. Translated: CASQGDSPDAEQYF.

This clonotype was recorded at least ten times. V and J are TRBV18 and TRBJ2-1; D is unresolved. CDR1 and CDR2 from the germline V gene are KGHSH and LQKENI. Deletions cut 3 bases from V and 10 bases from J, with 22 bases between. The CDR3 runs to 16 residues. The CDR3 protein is CASSPYPPTPEIEQFF. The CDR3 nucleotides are TGTGCCAGCTCACCTTATCCTCCAACCCCCGAGATCGAGCAGTTCTTC.

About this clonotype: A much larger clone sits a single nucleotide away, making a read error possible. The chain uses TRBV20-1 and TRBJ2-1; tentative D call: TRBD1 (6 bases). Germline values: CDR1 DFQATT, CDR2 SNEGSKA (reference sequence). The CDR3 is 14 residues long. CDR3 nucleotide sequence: TGCAGTGCTAGGGACAGTAGCTCCTACAATGATCAGTTCTTC. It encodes CSARDSSSYNDQFF.

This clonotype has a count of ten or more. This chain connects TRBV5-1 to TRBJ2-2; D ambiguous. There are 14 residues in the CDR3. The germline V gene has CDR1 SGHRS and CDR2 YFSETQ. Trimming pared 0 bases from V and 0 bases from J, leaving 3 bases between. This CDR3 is CASSLAANTGELFF. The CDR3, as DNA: TGCGCCAGCAGCTTGGCAGCGAACACCGGGGAGCTGTTTTTT.

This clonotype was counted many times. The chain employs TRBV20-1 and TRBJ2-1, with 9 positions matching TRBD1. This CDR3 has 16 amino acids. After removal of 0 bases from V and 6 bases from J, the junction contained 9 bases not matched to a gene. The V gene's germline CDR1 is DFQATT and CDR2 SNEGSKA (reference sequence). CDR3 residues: CSAREDTGGAGNEQFF. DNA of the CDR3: TGCAGTGCTAGAGAAGACACAGGGGGCGCTGGCAATGAGCAGTTCTTC.

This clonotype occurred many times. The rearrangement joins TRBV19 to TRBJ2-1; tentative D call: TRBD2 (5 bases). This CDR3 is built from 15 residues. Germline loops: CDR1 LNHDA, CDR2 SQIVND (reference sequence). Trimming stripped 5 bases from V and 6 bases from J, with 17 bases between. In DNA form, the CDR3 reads TGTGCCAGTAGTCCCCAGGCTAGCCCAGCCAATGAGCAGTTCTTC. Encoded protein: CASSPQASPANEQFF.

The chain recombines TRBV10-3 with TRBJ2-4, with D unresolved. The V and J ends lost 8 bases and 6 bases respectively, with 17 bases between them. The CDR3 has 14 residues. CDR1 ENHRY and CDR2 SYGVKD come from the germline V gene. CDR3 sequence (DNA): TGTGCCATCCGCGTCCGGGTTCGTGTAAACATTCAGTACTTC. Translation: CAIRVRVRVNIQYF.

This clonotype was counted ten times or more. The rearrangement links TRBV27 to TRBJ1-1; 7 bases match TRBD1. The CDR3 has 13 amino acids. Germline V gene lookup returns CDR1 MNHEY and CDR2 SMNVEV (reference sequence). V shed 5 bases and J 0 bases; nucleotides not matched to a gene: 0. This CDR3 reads CASSTGVNTEAFF. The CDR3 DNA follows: TGTGCCAGCAGTACAGGGGTGAACACTGAAGCTTTCTTT.

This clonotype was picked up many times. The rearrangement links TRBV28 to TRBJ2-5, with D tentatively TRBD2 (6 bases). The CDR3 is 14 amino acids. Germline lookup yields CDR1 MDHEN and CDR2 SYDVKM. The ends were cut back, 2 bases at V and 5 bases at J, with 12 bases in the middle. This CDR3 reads CASSLGVGRETQYF. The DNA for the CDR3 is TGTGCCAGCAGTTTAGGGGTGGGGAGGGAGACCCAGTACTTC.

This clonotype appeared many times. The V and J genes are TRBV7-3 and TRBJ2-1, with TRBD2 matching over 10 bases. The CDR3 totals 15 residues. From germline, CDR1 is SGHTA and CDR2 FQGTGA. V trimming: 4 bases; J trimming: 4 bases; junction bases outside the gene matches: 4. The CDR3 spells CASSSPTSGYNEQFF. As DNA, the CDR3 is TGTGCCAGCAGCTCTCCGACTAGCGGGTACAATGAGCAGTTCTTC.

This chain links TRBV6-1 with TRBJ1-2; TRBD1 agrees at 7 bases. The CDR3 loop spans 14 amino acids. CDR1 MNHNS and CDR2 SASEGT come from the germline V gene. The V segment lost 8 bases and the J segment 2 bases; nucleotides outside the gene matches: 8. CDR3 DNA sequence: TGTGCCAGCTCCGCAGGGGGGGCAAACTATGGCTACACCTTC. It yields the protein CASSAGGANYGYTF.

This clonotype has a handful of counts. The CDR3 coding sequence is TGCGCCAGCAGCTTGGTTGCTGAGAACACCGGGGAGCTGTTTTTT. This codes for CASSLVAENTGELFF. The chain carries TRBV5-1 and TRBJ2-2; D ambiguous. Germline V CDR1 and CDR2: SGHRS, YFSETQ. V was cut by 0 bases and J by 1 base, with 7 bases left in between. The CDR3 consists of 15 residues.

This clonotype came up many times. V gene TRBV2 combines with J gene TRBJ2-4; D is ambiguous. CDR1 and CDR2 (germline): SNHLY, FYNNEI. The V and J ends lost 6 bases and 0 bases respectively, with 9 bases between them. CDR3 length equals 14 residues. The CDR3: CASSQHLAKNIQYF. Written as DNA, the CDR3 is TGTGCCAGCAGCCAACACCTAGCCAAAAACATTCAGTACTTC.

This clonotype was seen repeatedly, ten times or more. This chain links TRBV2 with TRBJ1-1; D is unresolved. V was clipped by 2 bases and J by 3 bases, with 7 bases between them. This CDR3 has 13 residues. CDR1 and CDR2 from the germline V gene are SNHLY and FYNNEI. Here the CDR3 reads CASSEMAYTEAFF. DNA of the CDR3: TGTGCCAGCAGTGAAATGGCCTACACTGAAGCTTTCTTT.